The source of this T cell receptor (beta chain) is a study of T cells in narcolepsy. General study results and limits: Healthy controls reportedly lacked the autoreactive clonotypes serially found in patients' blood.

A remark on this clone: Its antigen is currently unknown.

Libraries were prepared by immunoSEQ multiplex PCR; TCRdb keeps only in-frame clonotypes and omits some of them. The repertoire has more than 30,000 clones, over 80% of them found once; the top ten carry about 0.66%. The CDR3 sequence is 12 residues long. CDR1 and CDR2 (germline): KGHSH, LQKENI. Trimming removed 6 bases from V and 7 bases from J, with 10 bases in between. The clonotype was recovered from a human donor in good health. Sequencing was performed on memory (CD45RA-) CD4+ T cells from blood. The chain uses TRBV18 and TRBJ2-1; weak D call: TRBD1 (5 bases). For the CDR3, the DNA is TGTGCCAGCTCGCAGAAGGGGAATGAGCAGTTCTTC. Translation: CASSQKGNEQFF.